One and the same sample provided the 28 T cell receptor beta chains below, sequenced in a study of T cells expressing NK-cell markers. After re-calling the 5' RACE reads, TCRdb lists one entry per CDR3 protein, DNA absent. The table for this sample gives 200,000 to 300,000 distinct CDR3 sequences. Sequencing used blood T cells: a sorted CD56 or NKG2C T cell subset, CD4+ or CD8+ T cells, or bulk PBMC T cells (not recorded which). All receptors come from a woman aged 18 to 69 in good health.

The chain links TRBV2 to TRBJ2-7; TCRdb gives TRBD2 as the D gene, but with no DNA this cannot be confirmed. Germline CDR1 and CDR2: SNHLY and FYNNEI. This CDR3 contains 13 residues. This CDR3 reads CASSAGSRDEKYF. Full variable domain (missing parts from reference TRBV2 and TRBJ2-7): EPEVTQTPSHQVTQMGQEVILRCVPISNHLYFYWYRQILGQKVEFLVSFYNNEISEKSEIFDDQFSVERPDGSNFTLKIRSTKLEDSAMYFCASSAGSRDEKYFGPGTRLTVT.

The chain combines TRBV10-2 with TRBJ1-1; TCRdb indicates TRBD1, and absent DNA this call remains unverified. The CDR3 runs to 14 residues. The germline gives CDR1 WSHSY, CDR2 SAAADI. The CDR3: CASTVEQGSTEAFF.

CDR3 sequence: CASSPARDFYEQYF. V usage is TRBV6-1 and J usage is TRBJ2-7. CDR3 length equals 14 residues. Germline-derived CDR1 and CDR2 are MNHNS and SASEGT.

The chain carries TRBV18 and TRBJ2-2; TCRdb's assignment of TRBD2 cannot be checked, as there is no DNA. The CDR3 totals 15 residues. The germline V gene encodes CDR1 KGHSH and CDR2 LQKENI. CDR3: CASRGGDFWTGELFF.

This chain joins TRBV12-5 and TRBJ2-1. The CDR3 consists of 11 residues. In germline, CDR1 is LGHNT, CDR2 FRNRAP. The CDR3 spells CASQIGNEQFF. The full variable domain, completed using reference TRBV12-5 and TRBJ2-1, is DARVTQTPRHKVTEMGQEVTMRCQPILGHNTVFWYRQTMMQGLELLAYFRNRAPLDDSGMPKDRFSAEMPDATLATLKIQPSEPRDSAVYFCASQIGNEQFFGPGTRLTVL.

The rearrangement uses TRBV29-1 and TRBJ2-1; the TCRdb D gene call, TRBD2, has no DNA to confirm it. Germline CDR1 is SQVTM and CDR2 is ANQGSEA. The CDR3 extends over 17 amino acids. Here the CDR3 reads CSVGAGAGGAAYNEQFF.

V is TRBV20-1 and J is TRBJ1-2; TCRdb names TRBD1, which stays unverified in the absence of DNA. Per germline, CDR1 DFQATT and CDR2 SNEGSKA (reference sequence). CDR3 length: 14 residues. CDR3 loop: CSASGDRINYGYTF.

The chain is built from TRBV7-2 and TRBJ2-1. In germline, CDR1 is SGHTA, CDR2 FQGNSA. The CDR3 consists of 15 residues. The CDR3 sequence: CASSFSGGPYNEQFF.

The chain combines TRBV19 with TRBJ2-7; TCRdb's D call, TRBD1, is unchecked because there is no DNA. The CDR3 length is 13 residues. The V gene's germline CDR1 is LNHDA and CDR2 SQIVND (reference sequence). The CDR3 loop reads CASSIIGTGVQYF.

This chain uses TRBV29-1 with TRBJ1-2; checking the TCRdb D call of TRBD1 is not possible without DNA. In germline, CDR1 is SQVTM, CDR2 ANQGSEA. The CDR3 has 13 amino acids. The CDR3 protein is CSVGTGASYGYTF.

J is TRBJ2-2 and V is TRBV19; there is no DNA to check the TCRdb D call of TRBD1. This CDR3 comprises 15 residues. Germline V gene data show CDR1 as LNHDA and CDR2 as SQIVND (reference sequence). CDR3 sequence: CASRGGPDPAGELFF. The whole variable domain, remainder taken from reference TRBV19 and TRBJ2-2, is DGGITQSPKYLFRKEGQNVTLSCEQNLNHDAMYWYRQDPGQGLRLIYYSQIVNDFQKGDIAEGYSVSREKKESFPLTVTSAQKNPTAFYLCASRGGPDPAGELFFGEGSRLTVL.

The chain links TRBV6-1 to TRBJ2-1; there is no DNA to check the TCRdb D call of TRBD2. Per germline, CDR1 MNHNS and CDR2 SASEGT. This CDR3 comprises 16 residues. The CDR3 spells CASSPTTSAGGNEQFF.

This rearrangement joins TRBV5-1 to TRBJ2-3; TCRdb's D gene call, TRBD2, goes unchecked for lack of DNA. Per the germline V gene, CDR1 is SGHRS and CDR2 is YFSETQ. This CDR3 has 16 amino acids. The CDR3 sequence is CASSLGAGSSTDTQYF.

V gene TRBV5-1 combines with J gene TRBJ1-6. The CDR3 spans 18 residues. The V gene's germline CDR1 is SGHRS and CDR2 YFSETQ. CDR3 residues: CASSLGSGADGYNSPLHF.

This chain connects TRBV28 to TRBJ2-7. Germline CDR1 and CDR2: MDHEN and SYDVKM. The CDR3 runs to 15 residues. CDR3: CASSLDPLRSYEQYF.

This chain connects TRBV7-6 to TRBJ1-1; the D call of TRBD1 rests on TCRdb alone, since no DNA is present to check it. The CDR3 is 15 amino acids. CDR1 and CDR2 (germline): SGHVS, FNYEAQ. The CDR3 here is CASSLVAFGQGEAFF.

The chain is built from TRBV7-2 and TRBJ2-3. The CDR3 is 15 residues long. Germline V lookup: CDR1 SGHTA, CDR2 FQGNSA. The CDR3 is CASSLAYSRTDTQYF. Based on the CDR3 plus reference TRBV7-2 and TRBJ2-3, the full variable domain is GAGVSQSPSNKVTEKGKDVELRCDPISGHTALYWYRQSLGQGLEFLIYFQGNSAPDKSGLPSDRFSAERTGGSVSTLTIQRTQQEDSAVYLCASSLAYSRTDTQYFGPGTRLTVL.

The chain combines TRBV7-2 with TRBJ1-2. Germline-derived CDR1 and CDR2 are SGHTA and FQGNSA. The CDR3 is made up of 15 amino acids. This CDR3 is CASSLALTANYGYTF.

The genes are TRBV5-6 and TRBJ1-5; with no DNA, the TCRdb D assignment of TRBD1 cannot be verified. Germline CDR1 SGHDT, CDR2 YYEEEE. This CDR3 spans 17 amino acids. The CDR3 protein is CASSLFVGTVLGQPQHF. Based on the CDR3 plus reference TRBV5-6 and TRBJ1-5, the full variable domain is DAGVTQSPTHLIKTRGQQVTLRCSPKSGHDTVSWYQQALGQGPQFIFQYYEEEERQRGNFPDRFSGHQFPNYSSELNVNALLLGDSALYLCASSLFVGTVLGQPQHFGDGTRLSIL.

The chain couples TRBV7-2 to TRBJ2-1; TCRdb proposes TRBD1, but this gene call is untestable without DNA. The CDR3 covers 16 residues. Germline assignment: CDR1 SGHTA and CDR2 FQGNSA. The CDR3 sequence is CASSLSRDRGFNEQFF.

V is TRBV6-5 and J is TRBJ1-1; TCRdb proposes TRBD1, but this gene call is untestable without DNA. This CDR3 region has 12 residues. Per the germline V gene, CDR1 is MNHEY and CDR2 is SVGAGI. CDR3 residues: CASRKGTGEAFF.

This chain's CDR3 is CSAQSLAGGRETQYF. The rearrangement links TRBV20-1 to TRBJ2-5; the D gene TCRdb calls, TRBD2, cannot be checked with no DNA. The CDR3 has 15 amino acids. Germline CDR1 DFQATT, CDR2 SNEGSKA (reference sequence).

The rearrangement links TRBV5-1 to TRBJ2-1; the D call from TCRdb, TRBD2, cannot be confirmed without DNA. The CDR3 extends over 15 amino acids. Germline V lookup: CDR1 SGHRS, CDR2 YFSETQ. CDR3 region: CASTRAGVRYNEQFF.

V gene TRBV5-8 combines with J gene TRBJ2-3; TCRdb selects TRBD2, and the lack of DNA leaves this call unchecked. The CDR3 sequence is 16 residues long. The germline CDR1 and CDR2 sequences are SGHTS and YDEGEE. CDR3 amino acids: CASFLYRGRPTDTQYF.

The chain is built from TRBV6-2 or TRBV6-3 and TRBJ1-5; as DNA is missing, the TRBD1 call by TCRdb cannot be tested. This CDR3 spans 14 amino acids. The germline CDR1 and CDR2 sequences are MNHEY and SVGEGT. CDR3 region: CASSRDRGAQPQHF.

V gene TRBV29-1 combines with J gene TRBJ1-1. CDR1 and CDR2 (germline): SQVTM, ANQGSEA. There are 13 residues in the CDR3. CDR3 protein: CSVETGMNTEAFF.

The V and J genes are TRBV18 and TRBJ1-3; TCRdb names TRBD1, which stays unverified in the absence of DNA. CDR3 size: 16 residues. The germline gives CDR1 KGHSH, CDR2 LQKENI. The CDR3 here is CASSATPHRAGNTIYF. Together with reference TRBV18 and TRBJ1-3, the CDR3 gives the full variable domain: NAGVMQNPRHLVRRRGQEARLRCSPMKGHSHVYWYRQLPEEGLKFMVYLQKENIIDESGMPKERFSAEFPKEGPSILRIQQVVRGDSAAYFCASSATPHRAGNTIYFGEGSWLTVV.

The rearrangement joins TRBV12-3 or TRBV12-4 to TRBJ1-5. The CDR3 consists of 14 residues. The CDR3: CASNSRQTNQPQHF.